This T cell receptor beta chain was found in a study of blood T cell repertoires in COVID-19. The assay was immunoSEQ multiplex PCR, and TCRdb's table has in-frame clones only and misses some. Of 200,000 to 250,000 clones in the sample, approximately 90% were seen once. For recovered donors of Cohort 3, there were two negative PCRs, clearance, or symptom resolution. CDR3 length: 15 residues. Trimming cost V 0 bases and J 0 bases; bases outside gene matches: 3. CDR1 is SGHRS and CDR2 is YFSETQ in the germline V gene. This chain links TRBV5-1 with TRBJ2-7, with 7 bases fitting TRBD2. The TCR was taken from a man aged 25 to 40 who had recovered from COVID-19. Sequencing was performed on PBMCs or T cells enriched from blood (not recorded which). CDR3 sequence reads: CASSLAAGDSYEQYF. The CDR3 nucleotides read TGCGCCAGCAGCTTGGCGGCGGGAGACTCCTACGAGCAGTACTTC. Filled out from reference TRBV5-1 and TRBJ2-7, the complete variable domain reads KAGVTQTPRYLIKTRGQQVTLSCSPISGHRSVSWYQQTPGQGLQFLFEYFSETQRNKGNFPGRFSGRQFSNSRSEMNVSTLELGDSALYLCASSLAAGDSYEQYFGPGTRLTVT.